The 19 T cell receptor beta chains listed next were all sequenced from one sample in a study of CD8 T cells in Susac syndrome. RNA totalling about 0.45 to 1 ug underwent reverse transcription with random hexamers. TCRdb reprocessed the immunoSEQ multiplex PCR reads with MiXCR, giving one entry per CDR3 protein. The data contain some 100,000 distinct CDR3 sequences, 93% of them singletons. Material for sequencing was CD4+ T cells from PBMCs. The receptors come from a human donor with multiple sclerosis.

V usage is TRBV7-9 and J usage is TRBJ1-2; the match to TRBD1 covers 9 bases. The CDR3 is made up of 16 amino acids. The germline gives CDR1 SEHNR, CDR2 FQNEAQ (reference sequence). V was pared by 4 bases and J by 1 base, with 7 bases of the junction left unmatched. CDR3 in amino acids: CASSSLGQGFNYGYTF. The CDR3 DNA is TGTGCCAGCAGCTCCCTGGGACAGGGATTTAACTATGGCTACACCTTC.

V is TRBV12-5 and J is TRBJ1-3; D is perhaps TRBD1 (6 bases). Between the trimmed V and J ends, which lost 6 bases and 2 bases, there was a span of 11 bases. CDR1 and CDR2 from the germline V gene are LGHNT and FRNRAP. CDR3 size: 14 residues. The CDR3 DNA follows: TGTGCTAGTGGCCAACAGGGCACTGGAAACACCATATATTTT. Residues: CASGQQGTGNTIYF.

J is TRBJ1-2 and V is TRBV19, with TRBD1 identical over 9 bases. Germline trimming cut 6 bases from V and 0 bases from J; bases unmatched to any gene: 14. Germline CDR1 and CDR2: LNHDA and SQIVND (reference sequence). This CDR3 spans 18 amino acids. CDR3 in DNA: TGTGCCAGTAGGGCCCGGGGGGGACAGGGCCTATCTAACTATGGCTACACCTTC. Amino acid sequence: CASRARGGQGLSNYGYTF. Supplemented by reference TRBV19 and TRBJ1-2, the full variable domain reads DGGITQSPKYLFRKEGQNVTLSCEQNLNHDAMYWYRQDPGQGLRLIYYSQIVNDFQKGDIAEGYSVSREKKESFPLTVTSAQKNPTAFYLCASRARGGQGLSNYGYTFGSGTRLTVV.

This clonotype was seen a few times. This chain links TRBV7-2 with TRBJ2-1; TRBD2 matches 12 bases. Germline-derived CDR1 and CDR2 are SGHTA and FQGNSA. This CDR3 spans 17 amino acids. V lost 0 bases to trimming and J lost 7 bases; unmatched junction nucleotides: 7. In DNA form, the CDR3 reads TGTGCCAGCAGCTTAGCCAAAGGACTAGCGGGGAGGAATGAGCAGTTCTTC. Translation gives CASSLAKGLAGRNEQFF.

The chain is built from TRBV3-1 and TRBJ2-1, with D perhaps TRBD2 (7 bases). Germline V lookup: CDR1 LGHDT, CDR2 YNNKEL (reference sequence). This CDR3 is built from 15 residues. Trimming took off 0 bases at V and 7 bases at J, with 13 bases between the two ends. CDR3 amino acids: CASSQEAGALNEQFF. In nucleotides, the CDR3 is TGTGCCAGCAGCCAAGAGGCGGGGGCCCTTAATGAGCAGTTCTTC.

The rearrangement joins TRBV7-2 to TRBJ2-3; 8 bases are a match to TRBD2. CDR1 is SGHTA, CDR2 FQGNSA, per germline. The CDR3 contains 16 residues. V trimming: 5 bases; J trimming: 0 bases; junction bases outside the gene matches: 7. CDR3 residues: CASSPWASGSTDTQYF. CDR3 DNA sequence: TGTGCCAGCAGCCCATGGGCTAGCGGGAGCACAGATACGCAGTATTTT.

The chain recombines TRBV2 with TRBJ1-2; 7 nucleotides line up with TRBD1. The CDR3 has 12 residues. Looked up from germline, CDR1 is SNHLY and CDR2 is FYNNEI. With 10 bases clipped from V and 6 bases from J, the junction kept 8 bases outside the gene matches. The CDR3: CAKRDRWNGYTF. The CDR3 coding sequence is TGTGCCAAACGGGACAGATGGAATGGCTACACCTTC.

V is TRBV7-2 and J is TRBJ1-2; no clear D gene. V lost 4 bases to trimming and J lost 6 bases, with 15 bases between them. This CDR3 spans 14 amino acids. CDR1 is SGHTA, CDR2 FQGNSA, per germline. In nucleotides, the CDR3 is TGTGCCAGCAGCTCCACCGGGAGAGCAGATGGCTACACCTTC. It translates to CASSSTGRADGYTF.

V and J are TRBV30 and TRBJ2-3; 11 bases align to TRBD2. Germline V gene data show CDR1 as GTSNPN and CDR2 as SVGIG (reference sequence). Germline trimming cut 2 bases from V and 4 bases from J; bases unmatched to any gene: 8. The CDR3 has 16 amino acids. The CDR3 DNA is TGTGCCTGGAGTCGAGTAGCGGGGGGGCAAGCAGATACGCAGTATTTT. This sequence encodes CAWSRVAGGQADTQYF.

This rearrangement joins TRBV20-1 to TRBJ1-2; D not certain. Per the germline V gene, CDR1 is DFQATT and CDR2 is SNEGSKA (reference sequence). This CDR3 is 16 amino acids long. V dropped 2 bases and J dropped 3 bases, with 19 bases sitting between them. The CDR3 nucleotides are TGCAGTGCTAGATGGGGAAGACGCTTACTAGACTATGGCTACACCTTC. The encoded protein is CSARWGRRLLDYGYTF.

The rearrangement links TRBV3-1 to TRBJ2-7; D is unresolved. Trimming stripped 4 bases from V and 4 bases from J, with 20 bases between. Germline loops: CDR1 LGHDT, CDR2 YNNKEL (reference sequence). CDR3 length equals 16 residues. The CDR3 is CASSRSPAGSIYEQYF. The CDR3, as DNA: TGTGCCAGCAGCCGCTCGCCGGCAGGTAGTATTTACGAGCAGTACTTC.

This chain uses TRBV20-1 with TRBJ2-5; 9 nucleotides match TRBD2. Trimming cost V 5 bases and J 5 bases; bases outside gene matches: 6. The CDR3 is 13 amino acids. Per the germline V gene, CDR1 is DFQATT and CDR2 is SNEGSKA (reference sequence). In DNA, the CDR3 is TGCAGTGCTCAAGCGGGGGGCCGGGAGACCCAGTACTTC. Its protein is CSAQAGGRETQYF.

This clonotype appeared once. The chain links TRBV20-1 to TRBJ1-5; tentatively, D is TRBD1 (5 bases). Trimming stripped 3 bases from V and 7 bases from J, with 16 bases between. The CDR3 has 14 amino acids. Germline-derived CDR1 and CDR2 are DFQATT and SNEGSKA (reference sequence). CDR3 in amino acids: CSARRGGELQPQHF. CDR3 in DNA: TGCAGTGCTAGGAGGGGAGGGGAACTGCAGCCCCAGCATTTT.

The chain is built from TRBV15 and TRBJ2-5, with D tentatively TRBD1 (5 bases). Germline-derived CDR1 and CDR2 are LNHNV and YYDKDF (reference sequence). Deletions cut 0 bases from V and 5 bases from J, with 13 bases between. This CDR3 has 15 amino acids. The CDR3 DNA follows: TGTGCCACCAGCAGAGATCAGGACAAAGGGGAGACCCAGTACTTC. Its translation is CATSRDQDKGETQYF.

The rearrangement joins TRBV7-2 to TRBJ2-3; no clear D. Trimming took off 3 bases at V and 3 bases at J, with 22 bases between the two ends. This CDR3 is built from 18 residues. Germline V CDR1 and CDR2: SGHTA, FQGNSA. In DNA form, the CDR3 reads TGTGCCAGCAGCTTGAAACCGCCCGGGTCCCCACTTACAGATACGCAGTATTTT. This gives the protein CASSLKPPGSPLTDTQYF.

The rearrangement links TRBV30 to TRBJ1-6, with D perhaps TRBD1 (6 bases). This CDR3 contains 15 residues. The V end was cut by 0 bases, the J end by 7 bases, with 13 bases between. Germline V gene sequence: CDR1 GTSNPN, CDR2 SVGIG (reference sequence). In DNA form, the CDR3 reads TGTGCCTGGAGTGTACGGGCAGGGGCAAATTCACCCCTCCACTTT. Translation: CAWSVRAGANSPLHF. Based on the CDR3 plus reference TRBV30 and TRBJ1-6, the full variable domain is SQTIHQWPATLVQPVGSPLSLECTVEGTSNPNLYWYRQAAGRGLQLLFYSVGIGQISSEVPQNLSASRPQDRQFILSSKKLLLSDSGFYLCAWSVRAGANSPLHFGNGTRLTVT.

This chain joins TRBV6-6 and TRBJ2-2; 8 positions agree with TRBD2. Germline V gene data show CDR1 as MNHNY and CDR2 as SVGAGI (reference sequence). V lost 2 bases to trimming and J lost 5 bases; unmatched junction nucleotides: 1. This CDR3 spans 14 amino acids. CDR3 bases: TGTGCCAGCAGTTACCGCGGGGGGACCGGGGAGCTGTTTTTT. This encodes CASSYRGGTGELFF.

The J gene is TRBJ1-1, the V gene TRBV4-2, with D uncertain. Per germline, CDR1 LGHNA and CDR2 YNFKEQ. This CDR3 comprises 11 residues. Trimming stripped 3 bases from V and 7 bases from J, with 6 bases between. CDR3 in DNA: TGTGCCAGCAGCCAGACCCTTGAAGCTTTCTTT. Translated: CASSQTLEAFF.

The V and J genes are TRBV5-1 and TRBJ1-4; D gene uncertain. Looked up from germline, CDR1 is SGHRS and CDR2 is YFSETQ. CDR3 size: 15 residues. The V end was cut by 4 bases, the J end by 0 bases, with 10 bases between. Here the CDR3 DNA reads TGCGCCAGCAGCCCATCAACCTCAACTAATGAAAAACTGTTTTTT. Translated, it gives CASSPSTSTNEKLFF.